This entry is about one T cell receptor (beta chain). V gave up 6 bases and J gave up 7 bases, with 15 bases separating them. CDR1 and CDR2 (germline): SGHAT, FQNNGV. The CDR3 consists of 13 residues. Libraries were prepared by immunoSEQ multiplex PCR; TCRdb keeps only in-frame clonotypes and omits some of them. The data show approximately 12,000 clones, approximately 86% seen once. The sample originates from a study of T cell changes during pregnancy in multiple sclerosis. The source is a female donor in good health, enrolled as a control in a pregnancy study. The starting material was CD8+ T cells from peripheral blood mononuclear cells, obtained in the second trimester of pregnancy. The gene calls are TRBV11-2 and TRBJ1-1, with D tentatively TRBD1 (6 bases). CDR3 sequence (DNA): TGTGCCAGCAGGCCGACAGGCCCGAATGAAGCTTTCTTT. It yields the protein CASRPTGPNEAFF.